This paragraph covers one TCR beta chain sequence. The target antigen is unknown. The data are from a study of T cell responses to AZD1222 COVID-19 vaccine. Regarding the study as a whole: Baseline serology detected seropositivity in only six or seven AZD1222 recipients. Possibly, clonal diversity was underestimated; donors were largely white British and included more females.

With 3 bases removed from V and 3 bases from J, the gap between germline ends came to 10 bases. The CDR3 consists of 14 residues. CDR1 SGHRS and CDR2 YFSETQ come from the germline V gene. Profiled with immunoSEQ multiplex PCR; TCRdb holds only in-frame clones, not every one. The repertoire holds about 130,000 clones, 89% seen once, with 9.5% in the top ten. The receptor comes from an adult who received the AZD1222 COVID-19 vaccine. This chain joins TRBV5-1 and TRBJ1-5, with D hard to call. The sample here was peripheral blood, taken 28 days after the second AZD1222 dose. The CDR3: CASSSDGYNQPQHF. The DNA for the CDR3 is TGCGCCAGCAGCTCCGACGGGTACAATCAGCCCCAGCATTTT.